The 20 T cell receptor beta chains given below trace back to one sample, sequenced in a study of T cell responses to AZD1222 COVID-19 vaccine. Data came from immunoSEQ multiplex PCR; TCRdb stores just in-frame clones and leaves some out. The repertoire holds over 85,000 clones, with 87% as singletons. Sequences were derived from peripheral blood, sampled on day 0 of AZD1222 vaccination. The receptors stem from an adult in good health.

This chain links TRBV28 with TRBJ1-2; D unresolved. The germline V and J ends were trimmed by 7 bases and 0 bases, with 12 bases remaining between them. This CDR3 has 14 residues. Per germline, CDR1 MDHEN and CDR2 SYDVKM. The DNA for the CDR3 is TGTGCCAGCACCTCCTCCCCGGCTAACTATGGCTACACCTTC. Amino acids: CASTSSPANYGYTF.

The chain employs TRBV3-1 (or the pseudogene TRBV3-2) and TRBJ1-6, with TRBD1 matching 10 bases. This CDR3 comprises 16 residues. The ends lost 1 base at V and 8 bases at J; junction bases unmatched: 5. Per germline, CDR1 LGHDT and CDR2 YNNKEL (reference sequence). For the CDR3, the DNA is TGTGCCAGCAGCCAAGGGACAGGGGGTCGTCATTCACCCCTCCACTTT. It is translated as CASSQGTGGRHSPLHF.

This chain links TRBV7-3 with TRBJ1-4; 9 bases are shared with TRBD1. The CDR3 covers 15 residues. Germline assignment: CDR1 SGHTA and CDR2 FQGTGA. Germline trimming cut 1 base from V and 5 bases from J; bases unmatched to any gene: 2. The CDR3 reads CASSLMGQGNEKLFF. DNA of the CDR3: TGTGCCAGCAGCTTAATGGGACAGGGAAATGAAAAACTGTTTTTT.

V is TRBV2 and J is TRBJ2-3; 13 bases are a match to TRBD2. Trimming cost V 3 bases and J 6 bases; bases outside gene matches: 12. Germline loops: CDR1 SNHLY, CDR2 FYNNEI. The CDR3 extends over 18 amino acids. For the CDR3, the DNA is TGTGCCAGCAGTGACCGGACTAGCGGGGGCCCGCCAACGGATACGCAGTATTTT. Residues: CASSDRTSGGPPTDTQYF.

The chain is built from TRBV11-2 and TRBJ1-5; TRBD1 might be the D (6 bases). This CDR3 comprises 14 residues. Germline CDR1 and CDR2: SGHAT and FQNNGV. The ends were cut back, 4 bases at V and 8 bases at J, with 15 bases in the middle. The DNA for the CDR3 is TGTGCCAGCAGCTCTCTTGCAGGGGACAAGCCCCAGCATTTT. As protein: CASSSLAGDKPQHF.

This rearrangement joins TRBV6-5 to TRBJ1-4; D is ambiguous. The CDR3 sequence is 13 residues long. Germline CDR1 and CDR2: MNHEY and SVGAGI. V lost 2 bases and J lost 8, with 9 bases in between. This CDR3 reads CASSYTMTEKLFF. The CDR3 region has the DNA TGTGCCAGCAGTTACACTATGACAGAAAAACTGTTTTTT.

The rearrangement links TRBV28 to TRBJ2-1; the match to TRBD2 covers 9 bases. Germline CDR1 is MDHEN and CDR2 is SYDVKM. The V gene end was trimmed by 6 bases and the J gene end by 4 bases; junction bases not matched to a gene: 10. This CDR3 region has 16 residues. The CDR3 loop is CASSPLGGREYNEQFF. The CDR3 DNA follows: TGTGCCAGCAGCCCCCTGGGCGGGAGGGAGTACAATGAGCAGTTCTTC.

This chain uses TRBV28 with TRBJ1-2; 7 nucleotides agree with TRBD1. From germline, CDR1 is MDHEN and CDR2 SYDVKM. With 4 bases clipped from V and 6 bases from J, the junction kept 11 bases outside the gene matches. CDR3 length: 15 residues. This CDR3 reads CASSSQTGRIHGYTF. CDR3 in DNA: TGTGCCAGCAGTTCTCAGACAGGGCGGATACATGGCTACACCTTC.

V is TRBV16 and J is TRBJ2-1; D is possibly TRBD2 (6 bases). The CDR3 is 12 residues long. Trimming took off 6 bases at V and 4 bases at J, with 7 bases between the two ends. In germline, CDR1 is KGHSY, CDR2 FQNENV. CDR3 in amino acids: CASRREYNEQFF. CDR3 sequence (DNA): TGTGCCAGCAGACGGGAGTACAATGAGCAGTTCTTC.

The rearrangement links TRBV5-5 to TRBJ1-2; 10 nucleotides match TRBD1. Losses at the gene ends were 5 bases for V and 5 bases for J; bases not matched to a gene: 12. CDR1 is SGHKS and CDR2 is YYEKEE in the germline V gene (reference sequence). The CDR3 covers 16 residues. The CDR3 region has the DNA TGTGCCAGCAGTATGTATGAGACAGGGGGCGGTTATGGCTACACCTTC. It codes for CASSMYETGGGYGYTF.

The chain joins TRBV6-2 or TRBV6-3 to TRBJ1-2; tentative D call: TRBD1 (5 bases). This CDR3 has 13 amino acids. The V gene lost 5 bases and the J gene lost 8 bases, with 15 bases spanning the gap. The germline V gene has CDR1 MNHEY and CDR2 SVGEGT. The CDR3 DNA reads as TGTGCCAGCAGTCCGGGGCCCACACCGGGCTACACCTTC. It is translated as CASSPGPTPGYTF.

This clone was recorded once. This chain uses TRBV5-6 with TRBJ2-7, with D perhaps matching TRBD1 (6 bases). V gave up 0 bases and J gave up 2 bases, with 9 bases separating them. This CDR3 has 14 amino acids. The germline V gene encodes CDR1 SGHDT and CDR2 YYEEEE. CDR3 residues: CASSLGQEAYEQYF. As DNA, the CDR3 is TGTGCCAGCAGCTTGGGACAGGAGGCCTACGAGCAGTACTTC.

This chain uses TRBV7-9 with TRBJ2-3, with TRBD2 matching 10 bases. Losses at the gene ends were 3 bases for V and 0 bases for J; bases not matched to a gene: 6. The CDR3 extends over 17 amino acids. CDR1 and CDR2 from the germline V gene are SEHNR and FQNEAQ (reference sequence). The CDR3 is CASSLDFSGGSTDTQYF. The CDR3, as DNA: TGTGCCAGCAGCTTGGATTTTAGCGGGGGGAGCACAGATACGCAGTATTTT.

This rearrangement joins TRBV5-1 to TRBJ2-1, with a possible D match to TRBD2 (5 bases). Trimming stripped 0 bases from V and 6 bases from J, with 13 bases between. This CDR3 has 15 amino acids. The germline V gene encodes CDR1 SGHRS and CDR2 YFSETQ. CDR3 in amino acids: CASSLGATNLNEQFF. The CDR3 coding sequence is TGCGCCAGCAGCTTGGGGGCGACTAACCTCAATGAGCAGTTCTTC.

This chain uses TRBV6-6 with TRBJ1-6, with 8 bases matching TRBD1. This CDR3 contains 16 residues. V was clipped by 4 bases and J by 9 bases; unmatched bases: 11. The germline gives CDR1 MNHNY, CDR2 SVGAGI (reference sequence). This CDR3 reads CASSFPATGESSPLHF. CDR3 nucleotide sequence: TGTGCCAGCAGTTTTCCAGCGACAGGGGAGAGTTCACCCCTCCACTTT.

The chain's CDR3 is CASSHLPGTGVSYEQYF. CDR3 bases: TGTGCCAGCAGCCACCTACCCGGGACAGGTGTTTCCTACGAGCAGTACTTC. V gene TRBV3-1 (or the pseudogene TRBV3-2) combines with J gene TRBJ2-7; 8 bases match TRBD1. The CDR3 length is 17 residues. Germline loops: CDR1 LGHDT, CDR2 YNNKEL (reference sequence). V lost 3 bases to trimming and J lost 1 base; unmatched junction nucleotides: 11.

The chain carries TRBV18 and TRBJ1-1; D gene uncertain. The CDR3 runs 12 residues. Germline values: CDR1 KGHSH, CDR2 LQKENI. V gave up 6 bases and J gave up 11 bases, with 16 bases separating them. CDR3 protein: CASSSEVQEAFF. DNA of the CDR3: TGTGCCAGCTCCTCGGAAGTTCAAGAGGCTTTCTTT.

This sequence joins TRBV15 and TRBJ2-7; tentative D call: TRBD1 (6 bases). CDR1 and CDR2 from the germline V gene are LNHNV and YYDKDF (reference sequence). The CDR3 totals 14 residues. V was trimmed by 5 bases and J by 2 bases, leaving 13 bases between them. Written as DNA, the CDR3 is TGTGCCACCAGCGGGGACATCACAACCTACGAGCAGTACTTC. Translation: CATSGDITTYEQYF. The whole variable domain, remainder taken from reference TRBV15 and TRBJ2-7, is DAMVIQNPRYQVTQFGKPVTLSCSQTLNHNVMYWYQQKSSQAPKLLFHYYDKDFNNEADTPDNFQSRRPNTSFCFLDIRSPGLGDTAMYLCATSGDITTYEQYFGPGTRLTVT.

This clone came up once. The chain combines TRBV28 with TRBJ2-6, with D possibly TRBD1 on 5 matching bases. V shed 6 bases and J shed 3 bases, with 12 bases lying between them. Germline V CDR1 and CDR2: MDHEN, SYDVKM. This CDR3 contains 15 residues. Here the CDR3 reads CASRAQGDGANVLTF. The DNA for the CDR3 is TGTGCCAGCAGAGCGCAGGGTGATGGGGCCAACGTCCTGACTTTC.

This clone showed up just once. Other DNA sequences in the same sample also yield this CDR3. The chain carries TRBV12-3 or TRBV12-4 and TRBJ2-2, with TRBD1 as a possible D gene (5 bases). The CDR3 length is 13 residues. V lost 4 bases, J lost 2 bases, and 5 bases lay in between. CDR3 sequence (DNA): TGTGCCAGCAGTTGGGGCAACACCGGGGAGCTGTTTTTT. It specifies CASSWGNTGELFF.